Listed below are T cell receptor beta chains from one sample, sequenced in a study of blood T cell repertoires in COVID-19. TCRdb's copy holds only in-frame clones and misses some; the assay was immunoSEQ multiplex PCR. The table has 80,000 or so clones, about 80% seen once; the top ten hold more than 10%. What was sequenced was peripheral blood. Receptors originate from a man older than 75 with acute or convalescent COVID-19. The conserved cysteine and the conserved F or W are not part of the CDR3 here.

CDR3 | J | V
ASSPLDRVAGYT | TRBJ1-2 | TRBV18
ASSGAAGGNTGELF | TRBJ2-2 | TRBV2
ASSGTHSGYGYT | TRBJ1-2 | TRBV6-5
ASRLTDLYGYT | TRBJ1-2 | TRBV6-5
ASSRGQGYYNEQF | TRBJ2-1 | TRBV7-7
ASSNGTPRPQH | TRBJ1-5 | TRBV19
ASSPLQGLRNTEAF | TRBJ1-1 | TRBV5-4
ASSQASGTTNEKLF | TRBJ1-4 | TRBV14
ALTQGAYGYT | TRBJ1-2 | TRBV30
ASSPAGGNAQPQH | TRBJ1-5 | TRBV5-6
ASSLAQGLNTEAF | TRBJ1-1 | TRBV7-9
SVEGWYGGNEQF | TRBJ2-1 | TRBV29-1
ASSKSRTGTANTEAF | TRBJ1-1 | TRBV27
ASSSIREEAF | TRBJ1-1 | TRBV12-3/TRBV12-4
ASNTGTSGSLGTDTQY | TRBJ2-3 | TRBV5-6
ASRRTGGGQF | TRBJ2-1 | TRBV7-2
ASSWDRGRTEAF | TRBJ1-1 | TRBV2
ASSSRPGQVNSPLH | TRBJ1-6 | TRBV7-8
ASSYSGKPDQPQH | TRBJ1-5 | TRBV6-5
ASSPLRGGTYEQY | TRBJ2-7 | TRBV6-2/TRBV6-3
ASRGTDSGGPSSYEQY | TRBJ2-7 | TRBV9
ASRYPGTDTQY | TRBJ2-3 | TRBV25-1
ASSAGPINSPLH | TRBJ1-6 | TRBV3-1/TRBV3-2
ASSSPPGGTHTNYGYT | TRBJ1-2 | TRBV7-8
ASSLAGTGTGELF | TRBJ2-2 | TRBV7-9
ASSQGYGYT | TRBJ1-2 | TRBV5-4
ASSLNFGVRSEAF | TRBJ1-1 | TRBV5-1
ASSQRSTVGNTIY | TRBJ1-3 | TRBV4-1
ASSLGGAGNTIY | TRBJ1-3 | TRBV7-2
ASSLTTGDWETQY | TRBJ2-5 | TRBV18
ASSLEQGAWSNQPQH | TRBJ1-5 | TRBV5-8
ASSLGTVRVDEQF | TRBJ2-1 | TRBV11-3
ASSLSSGFKVNEQF | TRBJ2-1 | TRBV27
ASSHTLRQGSTDTQY | TRBJ2-3 | TRBV5-5
ASSHRLRGTEAF | TRBJ1-1 | TRBV7-2
ASFQGGDNEQF | TRBJ2-1 | TRBV6-5
ASSLGRDTEAF | TRBJ1-1 | TRBV18
ASSPRGGRRETQY | TRBJ2-5 | TRBV7-3
ASSPEGQPSNYGYT | TRBJ1-2 | TRBV18
ASRDRGLNEQF | TRBJ2-1 | TRBV2
ASSQDGGSGGAGELF | TRBJ2-2 | TRBV4-2
ASSSQGVGETQY | TRBJ2-5 | TRBV7-9